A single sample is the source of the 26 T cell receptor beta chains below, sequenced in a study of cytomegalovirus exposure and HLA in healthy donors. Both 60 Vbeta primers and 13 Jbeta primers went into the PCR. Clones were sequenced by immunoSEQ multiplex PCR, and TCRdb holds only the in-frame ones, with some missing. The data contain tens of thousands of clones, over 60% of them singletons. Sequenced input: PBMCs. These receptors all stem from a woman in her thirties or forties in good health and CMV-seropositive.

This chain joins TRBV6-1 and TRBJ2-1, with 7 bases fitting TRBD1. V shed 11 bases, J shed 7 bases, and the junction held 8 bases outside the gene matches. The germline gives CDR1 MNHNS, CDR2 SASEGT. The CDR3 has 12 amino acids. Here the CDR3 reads CAYRGARNEQFF. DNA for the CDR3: TGTGCCTACAGGGGAGCGAGGAATGAGCAGTTCTTC.

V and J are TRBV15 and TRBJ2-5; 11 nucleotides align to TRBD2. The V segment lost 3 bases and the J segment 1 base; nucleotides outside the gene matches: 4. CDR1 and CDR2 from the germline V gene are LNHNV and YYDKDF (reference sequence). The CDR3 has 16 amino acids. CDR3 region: CATSSPSGGFQETQYF. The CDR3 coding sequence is TGTGCCACCAGCAGCCCTAGCGGGGGGTTCCAAGAGACCCAGTACTTC.

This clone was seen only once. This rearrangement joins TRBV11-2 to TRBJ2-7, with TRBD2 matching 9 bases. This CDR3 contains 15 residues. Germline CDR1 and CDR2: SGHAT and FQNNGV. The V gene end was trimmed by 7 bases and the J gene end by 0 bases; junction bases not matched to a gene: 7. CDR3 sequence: CASTERGASSYEQYF. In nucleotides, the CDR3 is TGTGCCAGCACTGAGCGGGGGGCCTCCTCCTACGAGCAGTACTTC.

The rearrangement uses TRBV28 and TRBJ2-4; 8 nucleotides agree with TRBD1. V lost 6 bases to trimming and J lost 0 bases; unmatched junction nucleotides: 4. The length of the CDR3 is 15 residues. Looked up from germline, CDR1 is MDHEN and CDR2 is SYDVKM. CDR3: CASRDRESAKNIQYF. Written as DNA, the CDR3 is TGTGCCAGCAGGGACAGGGAGTCAGCCAAAAACATTCAGTACTTC. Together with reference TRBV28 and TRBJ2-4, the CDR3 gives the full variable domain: DVKVTQSSRYLVKRTGEKVFLECVQDMDHENMFWYRQDPGLGLRLIYFSYDVKMKEKGDIPEGYSVSREKKERFSLILESASTNQTSMYLCASRDRESAKNIQYFGAGTRLSVL.

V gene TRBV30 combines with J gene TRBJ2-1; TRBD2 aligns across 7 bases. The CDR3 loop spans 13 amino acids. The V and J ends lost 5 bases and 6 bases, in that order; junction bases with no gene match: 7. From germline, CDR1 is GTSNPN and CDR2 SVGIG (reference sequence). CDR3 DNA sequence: TGTGCCTGGTCCCCGGGACTACCCAATGAGCAGTTCTTC. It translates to CAWSPGLPNEQFF. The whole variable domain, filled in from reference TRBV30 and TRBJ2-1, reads SQTIHQWPATLVQPVGSPLSLECTVEGTSNPNLYWYRQAAGRGLQLLFYSVGIGQISSEVPQNLSASRPQDRQFILSSKKLLLSDSGFYLCAWSPGLPNEQFFGPGTRLTVL.

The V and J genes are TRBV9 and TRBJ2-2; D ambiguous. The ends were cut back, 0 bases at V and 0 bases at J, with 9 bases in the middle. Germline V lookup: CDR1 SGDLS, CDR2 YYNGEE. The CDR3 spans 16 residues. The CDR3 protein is CASSVVGESNTGELFF. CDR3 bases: TGTGCCAGCAGCGTAGTAGGAGAATCGAACACCGGGGAGCTGTTTTTT.

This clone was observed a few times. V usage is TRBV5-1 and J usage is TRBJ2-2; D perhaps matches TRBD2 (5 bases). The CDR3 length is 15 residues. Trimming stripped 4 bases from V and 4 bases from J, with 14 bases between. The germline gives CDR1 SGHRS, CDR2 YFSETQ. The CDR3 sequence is CASSLEYGSTGELFF. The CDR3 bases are TGCGCCAGCAGCCTGGAGTATGGGAGCACCGGGGAGCTGTTTTTT. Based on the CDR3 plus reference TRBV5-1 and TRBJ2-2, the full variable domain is KAGVTQTPRYLIKTRGQQVTLSCSPISGHRSVSWYQQTPGQGLQFLFEYFSETQRNKGNFPGRFSGRQFSNSRSEMNVSTLELGDSALYLCASSLEYGSTGELFFGEGSRLTVL.

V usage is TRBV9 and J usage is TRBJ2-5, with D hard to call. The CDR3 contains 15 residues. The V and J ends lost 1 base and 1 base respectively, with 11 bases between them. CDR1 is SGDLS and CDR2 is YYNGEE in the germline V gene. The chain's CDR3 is CASSVTPRSQETQYF. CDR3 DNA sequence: TGTGCCAGCAGCGTAACCCCCAGGTCCCAAGAGACCCAGTACTTC.

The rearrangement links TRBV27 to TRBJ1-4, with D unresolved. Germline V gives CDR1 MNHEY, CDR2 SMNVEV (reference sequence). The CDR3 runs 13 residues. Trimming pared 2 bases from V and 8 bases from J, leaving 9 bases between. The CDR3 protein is CASSLGSTEKLFF. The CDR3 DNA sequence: TGTGCCAGCAGTTTAGGTTCAACAGAAAAACTGTTTTTT.

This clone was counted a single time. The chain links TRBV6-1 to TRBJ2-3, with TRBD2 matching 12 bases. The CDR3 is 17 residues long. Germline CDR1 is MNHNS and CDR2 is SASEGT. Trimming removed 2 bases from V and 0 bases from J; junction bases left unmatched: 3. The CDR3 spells CASSELAGGPSTDTQYF. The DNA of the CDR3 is TGTGCCAGCAGTGAACTAGCGGGAGGGCCTAGCACAGATACGCAGTATTTT.

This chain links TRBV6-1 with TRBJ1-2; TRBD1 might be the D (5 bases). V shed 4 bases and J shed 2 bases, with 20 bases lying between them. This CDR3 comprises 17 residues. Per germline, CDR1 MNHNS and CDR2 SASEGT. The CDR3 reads CASSASDRVMGNYGYTF. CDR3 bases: TGTGCCAGCAGTGCTTCTGACAGAGTCATGGGCAACTATGGCTACACCTTC.

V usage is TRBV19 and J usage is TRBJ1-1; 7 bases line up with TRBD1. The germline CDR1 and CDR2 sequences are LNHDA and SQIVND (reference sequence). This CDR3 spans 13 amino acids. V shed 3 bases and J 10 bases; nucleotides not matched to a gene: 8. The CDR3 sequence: CASSIQSDRAAFF. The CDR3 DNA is TGTGCCAGTAGTATCCAGAGTGACAGGGCAGCTTTCTTT.

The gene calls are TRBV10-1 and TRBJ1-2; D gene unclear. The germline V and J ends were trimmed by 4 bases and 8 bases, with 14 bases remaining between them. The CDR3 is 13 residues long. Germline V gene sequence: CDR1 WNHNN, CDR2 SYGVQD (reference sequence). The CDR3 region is CASSAGMGGGYTF. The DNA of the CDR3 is TGCGCCAGCAGTGCGGGGATGGGTGGCGGCTACACCTTC.

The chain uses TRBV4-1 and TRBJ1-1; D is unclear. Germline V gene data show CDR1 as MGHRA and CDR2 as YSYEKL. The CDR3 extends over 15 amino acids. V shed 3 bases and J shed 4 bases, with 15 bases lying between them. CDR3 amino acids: CASSQAQWRSTEAFF. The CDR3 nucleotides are TGCGCCAGCAGCCAGGCACAGTGGCGAAGCACTGAAGCTTTCTTT.

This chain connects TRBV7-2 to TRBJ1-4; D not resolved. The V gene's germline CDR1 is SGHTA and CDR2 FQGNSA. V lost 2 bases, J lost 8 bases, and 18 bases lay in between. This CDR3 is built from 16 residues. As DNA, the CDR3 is TGTGCCAGCAGCTTATTTTCATCCGGGTCGGGGGAAAAACTGTTTTTT. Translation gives CASSLFSSGSGEKLFF.

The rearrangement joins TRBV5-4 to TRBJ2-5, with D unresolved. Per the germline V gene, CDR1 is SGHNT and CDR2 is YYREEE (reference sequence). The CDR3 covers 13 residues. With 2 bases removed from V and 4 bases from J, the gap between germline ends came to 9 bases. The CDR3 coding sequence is TGTGCCAGCAGCTTCCCAGAGGCAGAGACCCAGTACTTC. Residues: CASSFPEAETQYF.

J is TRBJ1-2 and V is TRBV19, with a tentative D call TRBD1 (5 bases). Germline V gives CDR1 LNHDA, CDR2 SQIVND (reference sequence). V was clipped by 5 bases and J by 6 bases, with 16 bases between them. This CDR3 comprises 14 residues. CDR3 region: CASSFPGVPNGYTF. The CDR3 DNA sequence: TGTGCCAGTAGTTTCCCGGGGGTCCCGAATGGCTACACCTTC. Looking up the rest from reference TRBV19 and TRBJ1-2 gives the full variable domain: DGGITQSPKYLFRKEGQNVTLSCEQNLNHDAMYWYRQDPGQGLRLIYYSQIVNDFQKGDIAEGYSVSREKKESFPLTVTSAQKNPTAFYLCASSFPGVPNGYTFGSGTRLTVV.

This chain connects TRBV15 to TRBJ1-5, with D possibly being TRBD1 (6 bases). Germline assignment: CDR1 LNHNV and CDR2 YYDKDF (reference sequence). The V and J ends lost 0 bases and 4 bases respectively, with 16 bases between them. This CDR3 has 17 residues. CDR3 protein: CATSRDPPQGMNQPQHF. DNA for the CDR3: TGTGCCACCAGCAGAGACCCCCCGCAGGGGATGAATCAGCCCCAGCATTTT.

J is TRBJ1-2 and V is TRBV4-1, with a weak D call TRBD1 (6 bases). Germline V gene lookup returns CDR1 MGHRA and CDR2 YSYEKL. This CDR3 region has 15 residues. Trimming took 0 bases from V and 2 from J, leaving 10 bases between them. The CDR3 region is CASSQDLDRNYGYTF. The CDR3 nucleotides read TGCGCCAGCAGCCAAGATCTTGACAGGAACTATGGCTACACCTTC.

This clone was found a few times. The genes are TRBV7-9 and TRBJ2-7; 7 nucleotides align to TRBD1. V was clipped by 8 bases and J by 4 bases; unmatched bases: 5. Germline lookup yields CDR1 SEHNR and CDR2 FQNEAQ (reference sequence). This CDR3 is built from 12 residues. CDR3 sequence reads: CASGTVLYEQYF. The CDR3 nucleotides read TGTGCCAGCGGGACAGTTCTTTACGAGCAGTACTTC. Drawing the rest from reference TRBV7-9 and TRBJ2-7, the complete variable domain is DTGVSQNPRHKITKRGQNVTFRCDPISEHNRLYWYRQTLGQGPEFLTYFQNEAQLEKSRLLSDRFSAERPKGSFSTLEIQRTEQGDSAMYLCASGTVLYEQYFGPGTRLTVT.

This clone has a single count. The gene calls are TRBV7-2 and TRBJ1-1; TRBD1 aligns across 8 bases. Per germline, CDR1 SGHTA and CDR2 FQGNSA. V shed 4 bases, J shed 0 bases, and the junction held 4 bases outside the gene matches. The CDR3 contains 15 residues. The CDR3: CASSSQGAVNTEAFF. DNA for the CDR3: TGTGCCAGCAGCTCCCAGGGGGCTGTGAACACTGAAGCTTTCTTT.

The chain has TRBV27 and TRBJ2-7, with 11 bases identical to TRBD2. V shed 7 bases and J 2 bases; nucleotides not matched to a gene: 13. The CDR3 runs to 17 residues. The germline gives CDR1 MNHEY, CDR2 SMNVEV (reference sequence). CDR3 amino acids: CASTRSGGSGGAYEQYF. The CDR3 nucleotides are TGTGCCAGCACCCGGTCCGGGGGTAGCGGGGGGGCCTACGAGCAGTACTTC.

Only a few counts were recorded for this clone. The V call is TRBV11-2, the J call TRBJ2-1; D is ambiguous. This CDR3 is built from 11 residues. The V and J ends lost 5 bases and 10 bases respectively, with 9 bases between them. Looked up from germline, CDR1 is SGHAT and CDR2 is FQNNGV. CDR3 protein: CASSHRREQFF. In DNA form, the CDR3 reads TGTGCCAGCAGCCATAGGAGAGAGCAGTTCTTC.

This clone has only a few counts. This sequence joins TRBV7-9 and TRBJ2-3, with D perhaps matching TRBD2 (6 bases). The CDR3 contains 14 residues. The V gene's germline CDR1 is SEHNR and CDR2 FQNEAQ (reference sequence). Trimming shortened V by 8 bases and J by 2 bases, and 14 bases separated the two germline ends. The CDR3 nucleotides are TGTGCCAGCGGAGCGGGTCTAATCACAGATACGCAGTATTTT. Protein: CASGAGLITDTQYF.

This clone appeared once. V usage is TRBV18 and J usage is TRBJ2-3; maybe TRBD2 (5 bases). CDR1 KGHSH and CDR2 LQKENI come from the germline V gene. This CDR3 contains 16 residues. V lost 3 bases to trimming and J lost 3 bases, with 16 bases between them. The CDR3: CASSPGASRFTDTQYF. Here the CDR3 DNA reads TGTGCCAGCTCACCGGGAGCTAGCAGGTTTACAGATACGCAGTATTTT.

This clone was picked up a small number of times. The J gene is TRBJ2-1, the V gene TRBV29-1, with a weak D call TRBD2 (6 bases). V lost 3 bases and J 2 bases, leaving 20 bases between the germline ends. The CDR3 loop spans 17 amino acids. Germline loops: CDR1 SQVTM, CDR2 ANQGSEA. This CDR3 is CSVDKWGVADTYNEQFF. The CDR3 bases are TGCAGCGTTGATAAGTGGGGGGTAGCGGATACCTACAATGAGCAGTTCTTC.